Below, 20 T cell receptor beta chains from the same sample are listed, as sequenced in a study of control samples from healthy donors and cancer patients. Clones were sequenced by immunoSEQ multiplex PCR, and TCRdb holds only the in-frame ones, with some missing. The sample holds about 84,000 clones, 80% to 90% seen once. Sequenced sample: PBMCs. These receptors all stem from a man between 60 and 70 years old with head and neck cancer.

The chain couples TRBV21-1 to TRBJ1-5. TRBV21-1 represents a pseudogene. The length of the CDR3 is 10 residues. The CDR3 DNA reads TGTGCCAGCAGCCCTCAGCCCCAGCATTTT. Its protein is CASSPQPQHF.

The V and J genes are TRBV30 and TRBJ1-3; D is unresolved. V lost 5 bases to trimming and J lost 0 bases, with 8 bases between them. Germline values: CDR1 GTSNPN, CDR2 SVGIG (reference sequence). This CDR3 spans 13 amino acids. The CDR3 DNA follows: TGTGCCTGGTTACGTCTCTCTGGAAACACCATATATTTT. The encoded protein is CAWLRLSGNTIYF. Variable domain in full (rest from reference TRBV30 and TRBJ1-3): SQTIHQWPATLVQPVGSPLSLECTVEGTSNPNLYWYRQAAGRGLQLLFYSVGIGQISSEVPQNLSASRPQDRQFILSSKKLLLSDSGFYLCAWLRLSGNTIYFGEGSWLTVV.

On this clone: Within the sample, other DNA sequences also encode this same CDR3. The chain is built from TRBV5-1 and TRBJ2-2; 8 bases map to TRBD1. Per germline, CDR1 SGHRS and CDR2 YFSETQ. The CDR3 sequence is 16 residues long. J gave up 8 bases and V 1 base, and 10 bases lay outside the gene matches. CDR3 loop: CASSLLLTGGPGELFF. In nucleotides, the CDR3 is TGCGCCAGCAGCTTGCTCTTAACAGGGGGTCCGGGGGAGCTGTTTTTT.

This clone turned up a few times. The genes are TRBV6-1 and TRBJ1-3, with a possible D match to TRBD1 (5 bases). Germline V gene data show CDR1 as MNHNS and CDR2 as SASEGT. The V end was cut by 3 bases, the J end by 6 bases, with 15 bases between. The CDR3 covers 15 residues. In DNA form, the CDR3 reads TGTGCCAGCAGTGAGCCTCAGGGTTTTCCAAACACCATATATTTT. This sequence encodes CASSEPQGFPNTIYF.

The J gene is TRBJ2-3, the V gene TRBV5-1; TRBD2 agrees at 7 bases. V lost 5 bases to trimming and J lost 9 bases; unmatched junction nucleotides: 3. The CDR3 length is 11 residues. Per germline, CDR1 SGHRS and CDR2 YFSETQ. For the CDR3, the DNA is TGCGCCAGCAGTGGGGGGGGAACGCAGTATTTT. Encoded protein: CASSGGGTQYF. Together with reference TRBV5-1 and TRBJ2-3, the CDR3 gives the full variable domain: KAGVTQTPRYLIKTRGQQVTLSCSPISGHRSVSWYQQTPGQGLQFLFEYFSETQRNKGNFPGRFSGRQFSNSRSEMNVSTLELGDSALYLCASSGGGTQYFGPGTRLTVL.

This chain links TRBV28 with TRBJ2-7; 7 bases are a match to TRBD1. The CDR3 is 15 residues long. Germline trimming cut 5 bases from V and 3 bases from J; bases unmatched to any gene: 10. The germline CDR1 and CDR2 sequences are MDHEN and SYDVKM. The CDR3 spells CASSPPRGTNYEQYF. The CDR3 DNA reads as TGTGCCAGCAGTCCCCCCAGGGGGACGAACTACGAGCAGTACTTC. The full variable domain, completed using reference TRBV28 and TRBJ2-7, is DVKVTQSSRYLVKRTGEKVFLECVQDMDHENMFWYRQDPGLGLRLIYFSYDVKMKEKGDIPEGYSVSREKKERFSLILESASTNQTSMYLCASSPPRGTNYEQYFGPGTRLTVT.

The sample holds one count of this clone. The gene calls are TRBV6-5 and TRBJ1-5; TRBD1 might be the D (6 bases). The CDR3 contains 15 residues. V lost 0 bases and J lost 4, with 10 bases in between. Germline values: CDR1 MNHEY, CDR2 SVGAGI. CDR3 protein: CASSYSPGANQPQHF. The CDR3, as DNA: TGTGCCAGCAGTTACTCACCGGGGGCTAATCAGCCCCAGCATTTT.

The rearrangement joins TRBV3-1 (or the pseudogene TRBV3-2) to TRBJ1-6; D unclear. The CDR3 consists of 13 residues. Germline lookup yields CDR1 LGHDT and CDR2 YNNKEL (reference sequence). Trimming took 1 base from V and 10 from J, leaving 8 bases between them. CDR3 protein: CASSQVRRSPLHF. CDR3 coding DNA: TGTGCCAGCAGCCAAGTTCGCAGATCACCCCTCCACTTT.

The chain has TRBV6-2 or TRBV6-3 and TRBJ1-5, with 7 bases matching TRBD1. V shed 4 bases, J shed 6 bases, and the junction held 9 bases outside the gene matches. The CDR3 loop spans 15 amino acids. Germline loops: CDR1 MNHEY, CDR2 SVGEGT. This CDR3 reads CASSSRQGVGQPQHF. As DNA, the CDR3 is TGTGCCAGCAGTTCCCGGCAGGGGGTCGGTCAGCCCCAGCATTTT.

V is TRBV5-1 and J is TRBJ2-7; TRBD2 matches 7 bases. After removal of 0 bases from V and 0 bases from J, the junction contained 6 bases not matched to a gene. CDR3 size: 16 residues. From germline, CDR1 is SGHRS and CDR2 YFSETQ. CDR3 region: CASSLADREDSYEQYF. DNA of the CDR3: TGCGCCAGCAGCTTGGCCGACCGGGAGGACTCCTACGAGCAGTACTTC.

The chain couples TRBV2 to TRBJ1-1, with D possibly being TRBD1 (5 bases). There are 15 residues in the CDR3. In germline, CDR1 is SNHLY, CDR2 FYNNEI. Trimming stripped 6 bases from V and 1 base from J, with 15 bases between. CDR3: CASRTPGGRNTEAFF. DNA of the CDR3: TGTGCCAGCAGGACCCCTGGGGGGAGGAACACTGAAGCTTTCTTT.

The CDR3 bases are TGTGCCAGTAGTACAGAACCAAGACAAGAGACCCAGTACTTC. It is translated as CASSTEPRQETQYF. The chain has TRBV19 and TRBJ2-5; no reliable D call. Trimming stripped 4 bases from V and 2 bases from J, with 11 bases between. This CDR3 comprises 14 residues. From germline, CDR1 is LNHDA and CDR2 SQIVND (reference sequence). The variable domain in full, with the rest retrieved from reference TRBV19 and TRBJ2-5, is DGGITQSPKYLFRKEGQNVTLSCEQNLNHDAMYWYRQDPGQGLRLIYYSQIVNDFQKGDIAEGYSVSREKKESFPLTVTSAQKNPTAFYLCASSTEPRQETQYFGPGTRLLVL.

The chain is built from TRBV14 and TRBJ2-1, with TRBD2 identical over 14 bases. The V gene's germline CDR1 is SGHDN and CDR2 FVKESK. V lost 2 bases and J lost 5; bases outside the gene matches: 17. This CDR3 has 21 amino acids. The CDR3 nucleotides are TGTGCCAGCAGCCAACCGGGACTAGCGGGAGATCCTGCCCGTGCTGACAATGAGCAGTTCTTC. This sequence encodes CASSQPGLAGDPARADNEQFF.

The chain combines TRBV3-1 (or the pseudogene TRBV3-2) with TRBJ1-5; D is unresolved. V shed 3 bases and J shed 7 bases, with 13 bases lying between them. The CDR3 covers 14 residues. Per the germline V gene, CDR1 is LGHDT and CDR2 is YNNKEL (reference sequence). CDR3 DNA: TGTGCCAGCAGCCAGGATACCTCGGGGCAGCCCCAGCATTTT. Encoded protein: CASSQDTSGQPQHF.

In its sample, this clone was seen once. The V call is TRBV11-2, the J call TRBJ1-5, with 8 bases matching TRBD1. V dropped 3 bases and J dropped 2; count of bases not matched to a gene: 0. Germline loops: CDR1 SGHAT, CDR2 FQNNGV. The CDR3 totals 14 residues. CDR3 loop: CASSLGQGNQPQHF. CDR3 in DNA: TGTGCCAGCAGCTTGGGACAGGGCAATCAGCCCCAGCATTTT.

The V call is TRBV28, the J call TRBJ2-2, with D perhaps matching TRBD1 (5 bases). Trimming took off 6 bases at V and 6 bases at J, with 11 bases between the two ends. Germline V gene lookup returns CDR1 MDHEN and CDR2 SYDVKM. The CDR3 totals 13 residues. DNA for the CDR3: TGTGCCAGCAGCACCCCAGGGTCCGGGGAGCTGTTTTTT. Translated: CASSTPGSGELFF.

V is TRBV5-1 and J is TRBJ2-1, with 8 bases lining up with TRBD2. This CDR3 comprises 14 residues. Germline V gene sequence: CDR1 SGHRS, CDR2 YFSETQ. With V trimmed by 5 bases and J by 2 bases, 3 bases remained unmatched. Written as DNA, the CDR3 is TGCGCCAGCAGTACGCGGGAGGCCTACAATGAGCAGTTCTTC. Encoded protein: CASSTREAYNEQFF. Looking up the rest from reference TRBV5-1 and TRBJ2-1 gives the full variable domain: KAGVTQTPRYLIKTRGQQVTLSCSPISGHRSVSWYQQTPGQGLQFLFEYFSETQRNKGNFPGRFSGRQFSNSRSEMNVSTLELGDSALYLCASSTREAYNEQFFGPGTRLTVL.

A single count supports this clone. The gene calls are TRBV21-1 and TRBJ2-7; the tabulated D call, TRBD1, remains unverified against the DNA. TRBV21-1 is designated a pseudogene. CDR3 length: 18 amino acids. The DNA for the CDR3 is TGTGCCAGCAGCGAATGGACCGTACCGGGACAGGGTTCTCACGAGCAGTACTTC. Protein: CASSEWTVPGQGSHEQYF.

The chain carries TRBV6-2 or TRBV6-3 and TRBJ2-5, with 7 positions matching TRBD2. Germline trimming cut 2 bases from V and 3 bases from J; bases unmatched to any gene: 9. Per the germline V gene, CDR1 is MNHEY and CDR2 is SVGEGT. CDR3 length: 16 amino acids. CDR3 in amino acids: CASSYLQRDMEETQYF. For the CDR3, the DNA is TGTGCCAGCAGTTACCTCCAGCGGGATATGGAAGAGACCCAGTACTTC.

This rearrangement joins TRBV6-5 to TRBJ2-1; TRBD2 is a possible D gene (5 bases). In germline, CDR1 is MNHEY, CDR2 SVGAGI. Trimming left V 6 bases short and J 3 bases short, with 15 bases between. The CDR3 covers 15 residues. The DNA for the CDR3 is TGTGCCAGCAGGGCTAGCTTGACCGGCTACAATGAGCAGTTCTTC. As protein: CASRASLTGYNEQFF.